A selection of T cell receptor beta chains follows, all from one sample in a study of response to subunit inactivated influenza vaccine. TCRdb independently ran MiXCR on the RT-PCR reads; one entry per CDR3 protein. This repertoire shows about 500,000 distinct CDR3 sequences, more than 15% found once; its top ten account for 3%. The sample here was CD4+ T cells sorted from PBMCs, taken around 2 years after vaccination. The source of these receptors is a man aged 50 to 69 who received an inactivated influenza vaccine. Each CDR3 is given with its conserved first and last residue. D genes are given only for firm matches. Size is stated for part of the rows, as once, few or many counts, or as a class when the clone is expanded.

D gene	clone size	J gene	V gene	CDR3 DNA	CDR3 protein
NA	many	TRBJ1-5	TRBV2	TGTGCCAGCAGTGGGAAAGGAAATCAGCCCCAGCATTTT	CASSGKGNQPQHF
NA	few	TRBJ2-3	TRBV20-1	TGCAGTGCTAGACGGGGTCCTAGCACAGATACGCAGTATTTT	CSARRGPSTDTQYF
TRBD1	few	TRBJ2-3	TRBV2	TGTGCCAGCAGATACCGGGACAGGGGATTAGATACGCAGTATTTT	CASRYRDRGLDTQYF
NA	many	TRBJ2-7	TRBV12-3/TRBV12-4	TGTGCCAGCAGTTTGTGGCAGGAAGACGAGCAGTACTTC	CASSLWQEDEQYF
NA	NA	TRBJ2-7	TRBV3-1	TGTGCCAGCAGCCCAATCGGGAGAGGCGAGCAGTACTTC	CASSPIGRGEQYF
TRBD1	few	TRBJ2-7	TRBV5-1	TGCGCCAGCAGCCCTCGAACGGGACAGGGGTCATACGAGCAGTACTTC	CASSPRTGQGSYEQYF
TRBD2	NA	TRBJ2-1	TRBV3-1	TGTGCCAGCAGCCAGGGGGGACTACGAGATGCGAATGAGCAGTTCTTC	CASSQGGLRDANEQFF
TRBD1	NA	TRBJ2-5	TRBV7-3	TGTGCCAGCAGCTTGACAGGGGGCGCGGGGTACCAAGAGACCCAGTACTTC	CASSLTGGAGYQETQYF
NA	few	TRBJ1-4	TRBV25-1	TGTGCCAGCAGTGAATCCGGGACAACAGGTGAAAAACTGTTTTTT	CASSESGTTGEKLFF
NA	NA	TRBJ2-2	TRBV27	TGTGCCAGCAGTTTATCTGTATCTGGGACCGGGGAGCTGTTTTTT	CASSLSVSGTGELFF
NA	NA	TRBJ2-3	TRBV5-1	TGCGCCAGCAGCTGGGGGGACAGACACACAGATACGCAGTATTTT	CASSWGDRHTDTQYF
NA	few	TRBJ2-2	TRBV30	TGTGCCTGGAGTCAGGGGACGAACACCGGGGAGCTGTTTTTT	CAWSQGTNTGELFF
TRBD1	NA	TRBJ2-5	TRBV24-1	TGTGCCACCAGTGATCTCTCCGGGACAGGGGAAAGGACCCAGTACTTC	CATSDLSGTGERTQYF
NA	NA	TRBJ2-4	TRBV2	TGTGCCAGCAGCATTGTCGTAGCCAAAAACATTCAGTACTTC	CASSIVVAKNIQYF
NA	few	TRBJ2-2	TRBV19	TGTGCCAGTACCATCGGCGGGACCGTGAACACCGGGGAGCTGTTTTTT	CASTIGGTVNTGELFF
TRBD2	NA	TRBJ2-3	TRBV5-1	TGCGCCAGCAGAATTAGCGGGAGGGCCATCGATACGCAGTATTTT	CASRISGRAIDTQYF